This T cell receptor (beta chain) was recovered during a study of metastatic and nonmetastatic thyroid tumors. The wider study: Repertoires from malignant and benign thyroid patients were compared across blood and tumor or nodule tissue.

V was pared by 7 bases and J by 5 bases, with 26 bases between. This CDR3 comprises 17 residues. CDR1 SNHLY and CDR2 FYNNEI come from the germline V gene. Overall study results and limits: In both blood and tumor samples, TCR beta diversity was reported significantly higher for malignant than benign nodules.

Thyroid surgery was preceded by no treatment in any patient. This clone occurred many times. Its antigen remains unidentified. Authors' analysis steps: Clinicopathological groups supplied CDR3 differences that were used to build a distant-metastasis classifier for papillary thyroid cancer. TCRdb re-called clones via MiXCR from the PCR reads. These V and J calls originate from TCRdb's pipeline instead of the authors' own analysis. The sample has roughly 59,000 clones; roughly 16% are singletons. This receptor was obtained from a male donor with papillary thyroid cancer or a benign thyroid nodule (not recorded which). Some clones in this sample may be carry-over from other donors' samples. The rearrangement links TRBV2 to TRBJ2-5, with D possibly matching TRBD1 (6 bases). Source material: blood. As DNA, the CDR3 is TGTGCCAGCACCACCCCGCTGGACAGTCCCATGGGGGAGACCCAGTACTTC. Translated, it gives CASTTPLDSPMGETQYF. The whole variable domain, remainder taken from reference TRBV2 and TRBJ2-5, is EPEVTQTPSHQVTQMGQEVILRCVPISNHLYFYWYRQILGQKVEFLVSFYNNEISEKSEIFDDQFSVERPDGSNFTLKIRSTKLEDSAMYFCASTTPLDSPMGETQYFGPGTRLLVL.